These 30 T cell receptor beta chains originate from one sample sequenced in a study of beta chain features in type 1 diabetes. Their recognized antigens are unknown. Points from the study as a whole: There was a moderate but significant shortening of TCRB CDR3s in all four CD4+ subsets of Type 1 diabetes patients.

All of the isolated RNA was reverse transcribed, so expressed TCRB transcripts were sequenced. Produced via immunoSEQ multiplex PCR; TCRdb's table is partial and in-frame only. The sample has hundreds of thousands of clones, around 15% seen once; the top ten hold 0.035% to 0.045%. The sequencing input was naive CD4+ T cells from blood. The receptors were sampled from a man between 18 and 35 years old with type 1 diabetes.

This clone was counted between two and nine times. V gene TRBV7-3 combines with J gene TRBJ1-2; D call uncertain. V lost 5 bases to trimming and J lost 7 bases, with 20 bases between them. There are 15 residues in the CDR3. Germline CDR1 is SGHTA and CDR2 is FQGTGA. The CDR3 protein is CASSHYPNREGGYTF. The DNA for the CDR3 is TGTGCCAGCAGCCATTACCCAAACCGCGAGGGTGGCTACACCTTC. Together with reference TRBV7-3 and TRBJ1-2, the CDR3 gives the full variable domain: GAGVSQTPSNKVTEKGKYVELRCDPISGHTALYWYRQSLGQGPEFLIYFQGTGAADDSGLPNDRFFAVRPEGSVSTLKIQRTERGDSAVYLCASSHYPNREGGYTFGSGTRLTVV.

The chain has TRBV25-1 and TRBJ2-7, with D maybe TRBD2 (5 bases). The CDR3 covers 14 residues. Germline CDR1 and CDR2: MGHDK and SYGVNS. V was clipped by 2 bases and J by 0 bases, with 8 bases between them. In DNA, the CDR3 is TGTGCCAGCAGTGAAGCAGGACTCTCCTACGAGCAGTACTTC. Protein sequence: CASSEAGLSYEQYF.

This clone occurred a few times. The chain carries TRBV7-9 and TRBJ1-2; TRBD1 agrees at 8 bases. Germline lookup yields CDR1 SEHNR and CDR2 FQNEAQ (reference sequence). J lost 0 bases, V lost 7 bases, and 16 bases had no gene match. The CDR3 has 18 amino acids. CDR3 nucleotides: TGTGCCAGCACCACGACGGCGGGACAGGCTATTACTAACTATGGCTACACCTTC. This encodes CASTTTAGQAITNYGYTF.

Written as DNA, the CDR3 is TGTGCCAGCAGCCTTAGGGACAGCCCCTACGAGCAGTACTTC. Its protein is CASSLRDSPYEQYF. The V gene is TRBV9, the J gene TRBJ2-7; TRBD1 matches 7 bases. Germline CDR1 reads SGDLS; CDR2 reads YYNGEE. Germline trimming cut 4 bases from V and 2 bases from J; bases unmatched to any gene: 6. This CDR3 spans 14 amino acids. Full variable domain (remainder filled in from reference TRBV9 and TRBJ2-7): DSGVTQTPKHLITATGQRVTLRCSPRSGDLSVYWYQQSLDQGLQFLIQYYNGEERAKGNILERFSAQQFPDLHSELNLSSLELGDSALYFCASSLRDSPYEQYFGPGTRLTVT.

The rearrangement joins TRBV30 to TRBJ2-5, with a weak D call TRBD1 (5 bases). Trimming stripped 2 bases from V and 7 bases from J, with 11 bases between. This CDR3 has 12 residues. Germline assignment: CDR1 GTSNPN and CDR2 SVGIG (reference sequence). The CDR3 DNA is TGTGCCTGGAGTTTTGGGGCCGTGACCCAGTACTTC. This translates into CAWSFGAVTQYF.

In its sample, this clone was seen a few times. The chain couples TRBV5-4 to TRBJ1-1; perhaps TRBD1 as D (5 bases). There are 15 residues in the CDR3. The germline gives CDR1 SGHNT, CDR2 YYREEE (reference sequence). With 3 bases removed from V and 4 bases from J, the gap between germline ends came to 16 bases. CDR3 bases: TGTGCCAGCAGCTCGGCGGGGGAGGGGAGCACTGAAGCTTTCTTT. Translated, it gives CASSSAGEGSTEAFF.

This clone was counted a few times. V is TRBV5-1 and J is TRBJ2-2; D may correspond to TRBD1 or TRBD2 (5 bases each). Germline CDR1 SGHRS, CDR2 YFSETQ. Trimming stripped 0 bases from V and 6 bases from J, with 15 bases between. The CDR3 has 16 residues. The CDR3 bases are TGCGCCAGCAGCTTGGACGGGACGGTCGTATCCGGGGAGCTGTTTTTT. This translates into CASSLDGTVVSGELFF.

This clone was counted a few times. The CDR3 DNA is TGTGCCAGCAGTGAAAATAGGGACACCTACGAGCAGTACTTC. Amino acids: CASSENRDTYEQYF. The rearrangement uses TRBV2 and TRBJ2-7; maybe TRBD1 (6 bases). V was trimmed by 2 bases and J by 2 bases, leaving 10 bases between them. This CDR3 comprises 14 residues. The V gene's germline CDR1 is SNHLY and CDR2 FYNNEI. Filled out from reference TRBV2 and TRBJ2-7, the complete variable domain reads EPEVTQTPSHQVTQMGQEVILRCVPISNHLYFYWYRQILGQKVEFLVSFYNNEISEKSEIFDDQFSVERPDGSNFTLKIRSTKLEDSAMYFCASSENRDTYEQYFGPGTRLTVT.

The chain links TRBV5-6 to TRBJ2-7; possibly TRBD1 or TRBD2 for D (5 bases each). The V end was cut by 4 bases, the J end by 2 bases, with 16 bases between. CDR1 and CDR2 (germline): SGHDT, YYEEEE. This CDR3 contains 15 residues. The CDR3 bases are TGTGCCAGCAGCCCCACGGGACGGCGTACCTACGAGCAGTACTTC. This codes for CASSPTGRRTYEQYF.

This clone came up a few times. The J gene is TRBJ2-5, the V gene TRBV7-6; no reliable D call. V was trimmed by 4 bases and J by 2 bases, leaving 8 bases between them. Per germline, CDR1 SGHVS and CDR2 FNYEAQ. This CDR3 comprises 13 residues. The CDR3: CASSSVWQETQYF. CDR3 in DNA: TGTGCCAGCAGCTCCGTATGGCAAGAGACCCAGTACTTC.

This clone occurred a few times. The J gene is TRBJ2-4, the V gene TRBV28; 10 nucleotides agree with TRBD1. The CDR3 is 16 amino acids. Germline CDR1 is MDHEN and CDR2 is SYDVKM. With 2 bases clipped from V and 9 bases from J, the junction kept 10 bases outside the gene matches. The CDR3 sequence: CASSLPSTGGWGIQYF. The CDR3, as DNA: TGTGCCAGCAGTTTACCCTCGACAGGGGGCTGGGGCATTCAGTACTTC.

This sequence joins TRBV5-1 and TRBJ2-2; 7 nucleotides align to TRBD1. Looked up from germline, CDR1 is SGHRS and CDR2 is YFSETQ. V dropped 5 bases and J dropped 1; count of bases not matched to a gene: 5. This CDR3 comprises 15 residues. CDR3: CASRPGTENTGELFF. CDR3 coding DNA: TGCGCCAGCAGGCCCGGGACAGAGAACACCGGGGAGCTGTTTTTT.

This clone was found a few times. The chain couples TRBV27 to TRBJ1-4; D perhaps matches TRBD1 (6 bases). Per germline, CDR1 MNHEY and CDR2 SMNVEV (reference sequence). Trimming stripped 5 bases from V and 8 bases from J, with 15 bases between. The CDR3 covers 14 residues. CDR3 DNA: TGTGCCAGCAGTCCAGACAGGAAGCGGGAAAAACTGTTTTTT. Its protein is CASSPDRKREKLFF.

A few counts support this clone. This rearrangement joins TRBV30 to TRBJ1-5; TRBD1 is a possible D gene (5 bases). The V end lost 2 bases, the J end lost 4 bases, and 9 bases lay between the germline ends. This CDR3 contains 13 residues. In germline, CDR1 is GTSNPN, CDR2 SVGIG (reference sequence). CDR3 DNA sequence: TGTGCCTGGAGTCCACAGGAGAATCAGCCCCAGCATTTT. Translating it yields CAWSPQENQPQHF.

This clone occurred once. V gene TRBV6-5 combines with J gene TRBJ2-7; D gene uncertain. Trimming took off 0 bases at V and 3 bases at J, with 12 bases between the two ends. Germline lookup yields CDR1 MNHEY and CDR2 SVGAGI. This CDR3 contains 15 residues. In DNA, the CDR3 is TGTGCCAGCAGTTACTCGGGCGGATGGAGCTACGAGCAGTACTTC. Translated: CASSYSGGWSYEQYF.

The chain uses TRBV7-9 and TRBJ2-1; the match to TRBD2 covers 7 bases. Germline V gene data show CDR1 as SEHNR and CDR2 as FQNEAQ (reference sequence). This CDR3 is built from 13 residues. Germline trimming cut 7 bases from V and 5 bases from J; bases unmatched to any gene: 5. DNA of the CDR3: TGTGCCAGCATTCGCGGGGGAAACAATGAGCAGTTCTTC. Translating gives CASIRGGNNEQFF.

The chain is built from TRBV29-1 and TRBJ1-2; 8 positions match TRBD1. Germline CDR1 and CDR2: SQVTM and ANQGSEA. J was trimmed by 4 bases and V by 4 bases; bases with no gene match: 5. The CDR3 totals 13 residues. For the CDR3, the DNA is TGCAGCGTTGGACAGGGGATATCCTATGGCTACACCTTC. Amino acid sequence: CSVGQGISYGYTF. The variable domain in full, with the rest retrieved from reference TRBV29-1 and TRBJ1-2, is SAVISQKPSRDICQRGTSLTIQCQVDSQVTMMFWYRQQPGQSLTLIATANQGSEATYESGFVIDKFPISRPNLTFSTLTVSNMSPEDSSIYLCSVGQGISYGYTFGSGTRLTVV.

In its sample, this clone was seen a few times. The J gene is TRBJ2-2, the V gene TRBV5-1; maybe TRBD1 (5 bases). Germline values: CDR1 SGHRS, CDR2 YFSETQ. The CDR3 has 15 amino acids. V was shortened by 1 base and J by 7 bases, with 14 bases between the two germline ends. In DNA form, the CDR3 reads TGCGCCAGCAGCTTGATGATTGGGGCAGGCGGGGAGCTGTTTTTT. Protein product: CASSLMIGAGGELFF.

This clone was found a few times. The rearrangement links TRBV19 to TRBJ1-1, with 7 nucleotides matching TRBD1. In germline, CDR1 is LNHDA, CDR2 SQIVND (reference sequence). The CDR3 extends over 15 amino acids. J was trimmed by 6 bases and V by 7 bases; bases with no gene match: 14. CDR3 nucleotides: TGTGCCAGTACCGCAGGGGGAATGAACGTCGCTGAAGCTTTCTTT. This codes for CASTAGGMNVAEAFF.

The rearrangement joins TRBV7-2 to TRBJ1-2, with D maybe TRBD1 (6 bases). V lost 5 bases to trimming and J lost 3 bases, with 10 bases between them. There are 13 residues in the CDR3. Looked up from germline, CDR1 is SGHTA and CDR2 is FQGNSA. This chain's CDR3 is CASSANRDYGYTF. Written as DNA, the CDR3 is TGTGCCAGCAGCGCCAACAGGGACTATGGCTACACCTTC.

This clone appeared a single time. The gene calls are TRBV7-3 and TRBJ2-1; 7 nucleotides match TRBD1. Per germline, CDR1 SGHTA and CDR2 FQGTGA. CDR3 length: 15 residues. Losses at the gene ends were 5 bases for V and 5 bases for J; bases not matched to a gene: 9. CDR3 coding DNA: TGTGCCAGCAGCGCCACCGGGACAGACAACAATGAGCAGTTCTTC. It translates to CASSATGTDNNEQFF.

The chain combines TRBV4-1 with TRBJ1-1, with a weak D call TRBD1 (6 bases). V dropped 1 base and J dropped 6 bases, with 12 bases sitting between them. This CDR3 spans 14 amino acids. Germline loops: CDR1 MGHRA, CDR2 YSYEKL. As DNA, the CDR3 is TGCGCCAGCAGCCAAGTCCCGGGGGCAGCTGAAGCTTTCTTT. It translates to CASSQVPGAAEAFF.

In DNA, the CDR3 is TGTGCCAGCAGTTTAATAGGGGGCAGTGTGAATGAGCAGTTCTTC. As protein: CASSLIGGSVNEQFF. The chain couples TRBV28 to TRBJ2-1, with 7 positions matching TRBD1. After removal of 2 bases from V and 7 bases from J, the junction contained 8 bases not matched to a gene. Germline lookup yields CDR1 MDHEN and CDR2 SYDVKM. This CDR3 has 15 amino acids.

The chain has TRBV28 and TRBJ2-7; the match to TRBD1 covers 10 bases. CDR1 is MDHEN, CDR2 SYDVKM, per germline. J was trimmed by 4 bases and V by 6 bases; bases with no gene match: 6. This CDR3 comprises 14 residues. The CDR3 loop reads CASRTGTGVYEQYF. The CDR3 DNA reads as TGTGCCAGCAGGACCGGGACAGGGGTGTACGAGCAGTACTTC. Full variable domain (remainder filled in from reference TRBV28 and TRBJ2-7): DVKVTQSSRYLVKRTGEKVFLECVQDMDHENMFWYRQDPGLGLRLIYFSYDVKMKEKGDIPEGYSVSREKKERFSLILESASTNQTSMYLCASRTGTGVYEQYFGPGTRLTVT.

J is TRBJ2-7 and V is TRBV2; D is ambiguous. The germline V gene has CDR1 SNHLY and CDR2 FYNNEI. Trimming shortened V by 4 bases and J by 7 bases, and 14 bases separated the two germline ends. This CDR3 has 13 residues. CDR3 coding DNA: TGTGCCAGCAGTGCCGAAGCCGAGGAGGAGCAGTACTTC. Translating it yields CASSAEAEEEQYF.

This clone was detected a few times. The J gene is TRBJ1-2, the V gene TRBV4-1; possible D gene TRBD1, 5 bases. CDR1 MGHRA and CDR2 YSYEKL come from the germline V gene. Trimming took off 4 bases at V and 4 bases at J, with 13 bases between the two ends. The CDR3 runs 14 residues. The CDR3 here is CASSRDRSFYGYTF. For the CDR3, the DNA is TGCGCCAGCAGCCGTGACAGATCATTCTATGGCTACACCTTC.

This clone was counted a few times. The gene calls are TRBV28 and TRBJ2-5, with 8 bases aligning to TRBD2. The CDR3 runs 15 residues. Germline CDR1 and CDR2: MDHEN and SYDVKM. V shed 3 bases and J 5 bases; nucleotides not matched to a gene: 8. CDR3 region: CASSLPGRGWETQYF. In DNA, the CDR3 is TGTGCCAGCAGTTTGCCCGGGAGGGGTTGGGAGACCCAGTACTTC.

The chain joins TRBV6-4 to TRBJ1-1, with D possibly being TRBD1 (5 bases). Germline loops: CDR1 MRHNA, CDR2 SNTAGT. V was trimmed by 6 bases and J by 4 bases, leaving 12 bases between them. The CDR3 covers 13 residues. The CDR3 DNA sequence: TGTGCCAGCAGCCCAGGACAACCCACTGAAGCTTTCTTT. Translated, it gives CASSPGQPTEAFF.

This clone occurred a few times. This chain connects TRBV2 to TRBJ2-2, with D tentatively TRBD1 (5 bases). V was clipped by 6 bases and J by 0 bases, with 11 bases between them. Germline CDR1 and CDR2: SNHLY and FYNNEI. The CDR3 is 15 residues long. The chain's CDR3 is CASRATAPNTGELFF. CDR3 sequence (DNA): TGTGCCAGCAGGGCGACAGCCCCGAACACCGGGGAGCTGTTTTTT. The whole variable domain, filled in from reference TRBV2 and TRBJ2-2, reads EPEVTQTPSHQVTQMGQEVILRCVPISNHLYFYWYRQILGQKVEFLVSFYNNEISEKSEIFDDQFSVERPDGSNFTLKIRSTKLEDSAMYFCASRATAPNTGELFFGEGSRLTVL.

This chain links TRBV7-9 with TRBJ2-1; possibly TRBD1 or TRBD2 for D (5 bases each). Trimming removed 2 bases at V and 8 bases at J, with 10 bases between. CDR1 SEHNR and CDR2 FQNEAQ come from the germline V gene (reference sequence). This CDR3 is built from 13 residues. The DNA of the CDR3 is TGTGCCAGCAGCTTACCAGGGCGGGATGAGCAGTTCTTC. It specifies CASSLPGRDEQFF.